These T cell receptor beta chains were read from a single sample in a study of blood T cell repertoires in COVID-19. Generated by immunoSEQ multiplex PCR, the TCRdb table keeps only in-frame clones and is missing some. The repertoire holds tens of thousands of clones, with roughly three quarters as singletons. The material sequenced was peripheral blood. The source of these receptors is a man in his 70s with COVID-19, enrolled during active disease. CDR3s leave out the opening cysteine and the closing phenylalanine or tryptophan. The D gene is left open where the match is weak.

>TRBV6-2/TRBV6-3|.|TRBJ2-6
ASSSPRSSSGANVLT
>TRBV29-1|TRBD1|TRBJ2-5
SVEDGTGRQETQY
>TRBV4-2|TRBD2|TRBJ2-3
ASSPSSGRASDTQY
>TRBV5-1|TRBD1|TRBJ1-4
ASSANRGHDEKLF
>TRBV6-5|.|TRBJ2-7
AVASQVAYEQY
>TRBV28|.|TRBJ1-2
ASKEHPTNYGYT
>TRBV19|TRBD1|TRBJ2-7
ASSLGQGVYEQY
>TRBV7-9|.|TRBJ2-7
ASSSPSKGPYEQY
>TRBV19|.|TRBJ2-6
ASSITGTGANVLT
>TRBV4-3|.|TRBJ1-4
ASSQGTIGEKLF
>TRBV5-4|TRBD1|TRBJ1-4
ASSSGGTGAEKLF
>TRBV7-2|.|TRBJ2-2
ASSSRANTGELF
>TRBV7-2|TRBD2|TRBJ2-5
ASSLTSGRTQY
>TRBV4-2|.|TRBJ1-5
ASSLVRSSNQPQH
>TRBV5-1|.|TRBJ2-2
ASSLSADTGELF
>TRBV5-6|TRBD1|TRBJ2-5
ASSFFDRAVTQY
>TRBV19|.|TRBJ1-5
ASTSYTGGNQPQH
>TRBV7-2|.|TRBJ2-5
ASKNLVGPEAQY
>TRBV9|TRBD1|TRBJ1-6
ASSPRTGWNSPLH
>TRBV6-2/TRBV6-3|TRBD2|TRBJ2-1
ASSPARTSGRGGGHNEQF
>TRBV28|.|TRBJ2-6
ASSQAGANVLT
>TRBV16|TRBD1|TRBJ1-2
ASSPDRRDGYT
>TRBV4-3|.|TRBJ2-7
ASSQDLGHSFPAEQY
>TRBV18|.|TRBJ2-7
ASSPSGGGGGEQY
>TRBV28|.|TRBJ1-2
ASSLPDKYGYT
>TRBV5-4|.|TRBJ1-1
ASSLASGGNTEAF
>TRBV4-3|TRBD1|TRBJ1-2
ASSPSRQGAAYGYT
>TRBV5-6|.|TRBJ1-6
ASSFGQNYNSPLH
>TRBV3-1/TRBV3-2|TRBD2|TRBJ2-4
ASSQDRREGAKNIQY
>TRBV9|TRBD1|TRBJ1-4
ASSVGTGNEKLF
>TRBV14|.|TRBJ2-1
ASSQTLDSYNEQF
>TRBV27|.|TRBJ1-5
ASSPGGAAEPQH
>TRBV5-1|.|TRBJ1-1
ASSLGTGWRTEAF
>TRBV5-6|.|TRBJ1-2
ASGQVLNYGYT
>TRBV15|.|TRBJ2-1
ATSSGEYNEQF
>TRBV6-2/TRBV6-3|TRBD1|TRBJ1-4
ASSYWGDRDEEKLF
>TRBV11-1|TRBD2|TRBJ2-3
ASSIKAGGPADTQY
>TRBV19|.|TRBJ1-4
ASSRIGGSANEKLF
>TRBV18|.|TRBJ2-1
ASSPNRENVDNEQF
>TRBV28|TRBD2|TRBJ2-1
ASLLAGAAYNEQF
>TRBV5-1|.|TRBJ1-1
ASSYGGDSVAF
>TRBV14|TRBD1|TRBJ1-2
ASSYGQGRDGYT
>TRBV9|.|TRBJ2-3
ASSVAASFGTDTQY
>TRBV7-3|.|TRBJ2-1
ASSLVGASYNEQF
>TRBV5-1|TRBD1|TRBJ2-7
ASSWGDRSSYEQY
>TRBV15|TRBD2|TRBJ2-2
ATSRDSASGSIGELF
>TRBV12-5|.|TRBJ2-2
ASGLAPAGELF
>TRBV28|.|TRBJ1-2
ASSAAGQFAPIDYGYT
>TRBV3-1/TRBV3-2|TRBD2|TRBJ2-3
ASSQGPLAGGPDTQY
>TRBV27|TRBD1|TRBJ1-5
ASSSDRGWGGNQPQH
>TRBV9|TRBD2|TRBJ2-7
ASSAGTRSSYEQY
>TRBV25-1|.|TRBJ2-1
ASSESGGAAEQF
>TRBV9|.|TRBJ2-1
ASRSGRGSDEQF
>TRBV18|TRBD1|TRBJ1-1
ASSRGTGALNTEAF
>TRBV7-3|.|TRBJ1-1
ASSLNLLAYGEVSGTEAF
>TRBV5-1|.|TRBJ2-1
ASSLAIRVDEQF
>TRBV28|TRBD2|TRBJ2-3
ASTVAGVYGDTQY
>TRBV29-1|.|TRBJ2-7
SVEVGRTRYEQY
>TRBV6-2/TRBV6-3|TRBD1|TRBJ1-5
ASRWVTGTGDLSNQPQH
>TRBV11-2|TRBD2|TRBJ2-1
ASTGGRASEQF